Listed below are T cell receptor beta chains from one sample, sequenced in a study of Ad26.COV2.S vaccination and SARS-CoV-2 variants. The protocol was immunoSEQ multiplex PCR, while the TCRdb copy is restricted to in-frame clones and leaves out a portion. The sample has hundreds of thousands of clones; around 83% are singletons. Source: peripheral blood, taken in a trial of Ad26.COV2.S vaccine versus placebo. These receptors were collected from a person between 18 and 60 years old who received the Ad26.COV2.S COVID-19 vaccine or a placebo. Each CDR3 is given with its conserved first and last residue. D genes are given only for firm matches. Part of the rows lack a size; the others show once, few, many or a class for expanded clones.

d_call | j_call | v_call | cdr3_length | clone_size | cdr3_nt | cdr3_aa
TRBD1 | TRBJ2-3 | TRBV15 | 15 | NA | TGTGCCACCAGCGGCGGGACAGGGATCACAGATACGCAGTATTTT | CATSGGTGITDTQYF
NA | TRBJ1-2 | TRBV18 | 15 | NA | TGTGCCAGCACACGAACGGACAGCGCGGCCTATGGCTACACCTTC | CASTRTDSAAYGYTF
TRBD2 | TRBJ2-1 | TRBV30 | 14 | NA | TGTGCCTTATCCGGGACTAGCGGTTACAATGAGCAGTTCTTC | CALSGTSGYNEQFF
NA | TRBJ1-5 | TRBV7-2 | 14 | NA | TGTGCCAGCAGCTTAGGCCCAGGGAGTCAGCCCCAGCATTTT | CASSLGPGSQPQHF
NA | TRBJ1-2 | TRBV7-2 | 15 | NA | TGTGCCAGCAGCTTAGCGTGGGGAGGGGAGTATGGCTACACCTTC | CASSLAWGGEYGYTF
NA | TRBJ1-6 | TRBV4-1 | 15 | NA | TGCGCCAGCAGCCAAGAGTATCCGGGATTCTCACCCCTCCACTTT | CASSQEYPGFSPLHF
NA | TRBJ1-5 | TRBV9 | 15 | NA | TGTGCCAGCAGCGTAGCTGGGGATAGCAATCAGCCCCAGCATTTT | CASSVAGDSNQPQHF
NA | TRBJ1-6 | TRBV4-1 | 14 | NA | TGCGCCAGCAGCCAAGATACGAGGGTTGGGCCCCTCCACTTT | CASSQDTRVGPLHF
TRBD2 | TRBJ2-1 | TRBV30 | 14 | NA | TGTGCCTGGACGCCCGGACTAGCGGCGACGGAGCAGTTCTTC | CAWTPGLAATEQFF
TRBD1 | TRBJ2-2 | TRBV11-2 | 16 | NA | TGTGCCAGCAGAGCATTGCGGACAGGGATGGCCGGGGAGCTGTTTTTT | CASRALRTGMAGELFF
NA | TRBJ1-1 | TRBV10-1 | 14 | NA | TGCGCCAGCAGTGACAGGTTGGGGAACACTGAAGCTTTCTTT | CASSDRLGNTEAFF
NA | TRBJ2-3 | TRBV11-2 | 14 | NA | TGTGCCAGCAGCTTAGTATCCACCGTGGATACGCAGTATTTT | CASSLVSTVDTQYF
TRBD1 | TRBJ2-7 | TRBV15 | 16 | NA | TGTGCCACCAGCGTAGACCCGGACAGGGTGCCCTACGAGCAGTACTTC | CATSVDPDRVPYEQYF
TRBD2 | TRBJ2-1 | TRBV27 | 14 | NA | TGTGCCAGCACTAGCGGGAGCTCCTACAATGAGCAGTTCTTC | CASTSGSSYNEQFF
NA | TRBJ2-2 | TRBV9 | 14 | NA | TGTGCCAGCAGCGGTCGACAGTCTACCGGGGAGCTGTTTTTT | CASSGRQSTGELFF
NA | TRBJ2-3 | TRBV28 | 11 | NA | TGTGCCAGCAGTTACACAGATACGCAGTATTTT | CASSYTDTQYF
TRBD2 | TRBJ2-3 | TRBV5-1 | 17 | NA | TGCGCCAGCAGGGCGGGCGAAGCGGGGGCTCTTACAGATACGCAGTATTTT | CASRAGEAGALTDTQYF
TRBD1 | TRBJ2-5 | TRBV10-3 | 15 | NA | TGTGCCATCCAGGGGGTTGGTTTGGGTCAAGAGACCCAGTACTTC | CAIQGVGLGQETQYF
NA | TRBJ2-7 | TRBV18 | 14 | NA | TGTGCCAGCTCACCCTTAGACAGCTCCTACGAGCAGTACTTC | CASSPLDSSYEQYF
TRBD1 | TRBJ2-5 | TRBV2 | 16 | few | TGTGCCAGCAGTGAGCAGGCAGGGGGAGTTGGAAAGACCCAGTACTTC | CASSEQAGGVGKTQYF
TRBD1 | TRBJ2-6 | TRBV7-2 | 18 | NA | TGTGCCAGCCCAAGGGCCGGGACAGGGGGCGCTGGGGCCAACGTCCTGACTTTC | CASPRAGTGGAGANVLTF
NA | TRBJ2-7 | TRBV7-9 | 14 | NA | TGTGCCAGCAGCTTAGGGGGGATGATCTACGAGCAGTACTTC | CASSLGGMIYEQYF
TRBD1 | TRBJ1-2 | TRBV30 | 15 | few | TGTGCCTGGAGTGTAGGGGCAGGGGGGGCCTATGGCTACACCTTC | CAWSVGAGGAYGYTF
TRBD2 | TRBJ2-5 | TRBV7-2 | 15 | NA | TGTGCCAGCAGCTTAGACGGGGGGGCCCCAGAGACCCAGTACTTC | CASSLDGGAPETQYF
NA | TRBJ1-5 | TRBV12-3/TRBV12-4 | 12 | NA | TGTGCCAGCAGCGACAGATATCAGCCCCAGCATTTT | CASSDRYQPQHF
NA | TRBJ2-7 | TRBV4-3 | 15 | NA | TGCGCCAGCAGCCAAGATCTGGGCGGTGCCTACGAGCAGTACTTC | CASSQDLGGAYEQYF
NA | TRBJ1-4 | TRBV5-4 | 16 | NA | TGTGCCAGCAGCTTGGGACCAAATGGGGATAATGAAAAACTGTTTTTT | CASSLGPNGDNEKLFF
NA | TRBJ1-4 | TRBV28 | 14 | NA | TGTGCCAGCAGCCCCTGGCCGGGCGGTGAAAAACTGTTTTTT | CASSPWPGGEKLFF
NA | TRBJ2-5 | TRBV5-4 | 14 | once | TGTGCCAGCAGCTTGCAGCAGGGGGGAGAGACCCAGTACTTC | CASSLQQGGETQYF
NA | TRBJ2-7 | TRBV6-5 | 14 | NA | TGTGCCAGCAGTAAGGGATTATCCTACTACGAGCAGTACTTC | CASSKGLSYYEQYF
TRBD1 | TRBJ2-7 | TRBV7-9 | 16 | NA | TGTGCCAGCAGCCCTGGGGCGGGACAGGGGTTCTACGAGCAGTACTTC | CASSPGAGQGFYEQYF
NA | TRBJ2-1 | TRBV5-6 | 14 | NA | TGTGCCAGCAGCTTGGGGGGAGAGGTGAATGAGCAGTTCTTC | CASSLGGEVNEQFF
NA | TRBJ1-2 | TRBV7-9 | 15 | NA | TGTGCCAGCAGCCCTAATACAGGGAATTCATGGGGCTACACCTTC | CASSPNTGNSWGYTF
TRBD2 | TRBJ2-5 | TRBV6-1 | 16 | NA | TGTGCCAGCAGTGCACCGGGACTAGCGGGACCGGAGACCCAGTACTTC | CASSAPGLAGPETQYF
TRBD1 | TRBJ1-6 | TRBV7-9 | 14 | NA | TGTGCCGGCGACAGGGGCGACTATAATTCACCCCTCCACTTT | CAGDRGDYNSPLHF
NA | TRBJ1-3 | TRBV9 | 18 | NA | TGTGCCAGCAGCGCCGGACCTAGTATGGACCACTCTGGAAACACCATATATTTT | CASSAGPSMDHSGNTIYF
NA | TRBJ2-3 | TRBV6-4 | 14 | NA | TGTGCCAGCAGTGAACAGGGCAGCACAGATACGCAGTATTTT | CASSEQGSTDTQYF
NA | TRBJ2-3 | TRBV19 | 13 | once | TGTGCCAGTAGTATAATTACCACAGATACGCAGTATTTT | CASSIITTDTQYF
NA | TRBJ1-4 | TRBV12-5 | 14 | NA | TGTGCTAGTGGTTTGGTCACAACTAATGAAAAACTGTTTTTT | CASGLVTTNEKLFF
TRBD1 | TRBJ1-4 | TRBV5-6 | 16 | NA | TGTGCCAGCAGCTCGATTGGACAGGCAACTAATGAAAAACTGTTTTTT | CASSSIGQATNEKLFF
NA | TRBJ2-5 | TRBV25-1 | 13 | NA | TGTGCCAGCAGCTGGGGTGAGGGGGAGACCCAGTACTTC | CASSWGEGETQYF
NA | TRBJ2-3 | TRBV5-5 | 16 | NA | TGTGCCAGCAGCTTGGCTGGGCCCTACGACGCAGATACGCAGTATTTT | CASSLAGPYDADTQYF
NA | TRBJ1-1 | TRBV20-1 | 11 | NA | TGCAGTGCTCGATGGAACACTGAAGCTTTCTTT | CSARWNTEAFF
NA | TRBJ1-2 | TRBV6-5 | 14 | NA | TGTGCCAGCAGTTTGCCGAGCGCCGACTATGGCTACACCTTC | CASSLPSADYGYTF
NA | TRBJ2-3 | TRBV5-1 | 15 | NA | TGCGCCAGCAGCTTGGGCCCTCCGTCCACAGATACGCAGTATTTT | CASSLGPPSTDTQYF
NA | TRBJ2-2 | TRBV5-8 | 16 | NA | TGTGCCAGCAGCTTGGATCTGGACATTTACACCGGGGAGCTGTTTTTT | CASSLDLDIYTGELFF
NA | TRBJ2-6 | TRBV5-1 | 14 | NA | TGCGCCAGCAGCACACTGACAGGGGCCAACGTCCTGACTTTC | CASSTLTGANVLTF
NA | TRBJ2-7 | TRBV7-8 | 12 | once | TGTGCCAGCAGCTTAGACTTTGACGAGCAGTACTTC | CASSLDFDEQYF
TRBD1 | TRBJ2-6 | TRBV30 | 15 | NA | TGTGCCTGGGGCGACCAGGGGGCTGGGGCCAACGTCCTGACTTTC | CAWGDQGAGANVLTF
NA | TRBJ2-7 | TRBV19 | 15 | once | TGTGCCAGTAGTCACCCAGGAAAGGGGGTCTACGAGCAGTACTTC | CASSHPGKGVYEQYF
NA | TRBJ2-1 | TRBV3-1/TRBV3-2 | 17 | NA | TGTGCCAGCAGCCATGTTTGGGGCGGTCAAGGAACCAATGAGCAGTTCTTC | CASSHVWGGQGTNEQFF
NA | TRBJ2-5 | TRBV7-2 | 12 | NA | TGTGCCAGCAGCCCCAGTGTGCAGACCCAGTACTTC | CASSPSVQTQYF
TRBD2 | TRBJ2-1 | TRBV6-2/TRBV6-3 | 15 | NA | TGTGCCAGCAGTTACTCGACTAGCGGGGGGGTCGTGCAGTTCTTC | CASSYSTSGGVVQFF